These T cell receptor beta chains were read from a single sample in a study of graft-versus-host responses after intestinal transplantation. Their antigen targets remain unknown. The method was immunoSEQ multiplex PCR; TCRdb's version includes in-frame clones alone and lacks a portion of them. The repertoire includes around 97,000 clones, 80% to 95% of them detected once, and approximately 6% sits in the top ten. Here the sequenced sample was unstimulated CD8+ T cells sorted from spleen or lymph node cells, taken before intestinal transplant. The receptors here all came from a human donor who received an intestinal transplant. The CDR3 runs from the conserved cysteine through the conserved F or W. D genes are given only for firm matches. Not every row has a clone size; where given, it reads once, few, many or a size class.

V	size	J	D	CDR3	DNA
TRBV2	NA	TRBJ2-1	NA	CATEGFLSYNEQFF	TGTGCCACCGAGGGCTTCCTCTCCTACAATGAGCAGTTCTTC
TRBV4-2	NA	TRBJ1-1	NA	CASSQDISGTEAFF	TGTGCCAGCAGCCAAGATATTTCCGGGACTGAAGCTTTCTTT
TRBV4-1	NA	TRBJ1-2	NA	CASSQVGTYYGYTF	TGCGCCAGCAGCCAAGTAGGGACCTACTATGGCTACACCTTC
TRBV27	NA	TRBJ2-5	TRBD2	CASAGGASGSLETQYF	TGTGCCAGCGCCGGGGGTGCTAGCGGGAGTTTGGAGACCCAGTACTTC
TRBV18	NA	TRBJ1-5	NA	CASTRQRSNQPQHF	TGTGCCAGCACACGCCAACGTAGCAATCAGCCCCAGCATTTT
TRBV6-1	NA	TRBJ2-7	NA	CASSEILVRHEQYF	TGTGCCAGCAGTGAAATTCTAGTGAGACACGAGCAGTACTTC
TRBV11-2	NA	TRBJ2-1	TRBD2	CASSLGTSGRAYNEQFF	TGTGCCAGCAGCTTAGGGACTAGCGGGAGGGCCTACAATGAGCAGTTCTTC
TRBV7-3	once	TRBJ2-5	NA	CASSSFHGVGETQYF	TGTGCCAGCAGCTCTTTTCACGGGGTAGGGGAGACCCAGTACTTC
TRBV27	NA	TRBJ2-1	TRBD2	CASSLTSGAEQFF	TGTGCCAGCAGTTTGACTAGCGGGGCCGAGCAGTTCTTC
TRBV25-1	NA	TRBJ2-1	NA	CASSDSGYNEQFF	TGTGCCAGCAGTGATAGCGGCTACAATGAGCAGTTCTTC
TRBV27	NA	TRBJ2-7	NA	CASSRDGSYEQYF	TGTGCCAGCAGTAGGGACGGCTCCTACGAGCAGTACTTC
TRBV9	once	TRBJ1-1	NA	CASSPRGVNTEAFF	TGTGCCAGCAGCCCGCGGGGGGTGAACACTGAAGCTTTCTTT
TRBV12-5	NA	TRBJ1-2	NA	CASGLDRDIFNYGYTF	TGTGCTAGTGGTTTGGACCGGGACATATTTAACTATGGCTACACCTTC
TRBV6-1	NA	TRBJ1-1	TRBD1	CASLRGRGDTEAFF	TGTGCCAGCTTGAGGGGGCGCGGGGACACTGAAGCTTTCTTT
TRBV7-6	NA	TRBJ2-3	TRBD2	CASSREPGTSGRIDTQYF	TGTGCCAGCAGCCGGGAGCCCGGGACTAGCGGGAGAATAGATACGCAGTATTTT
TRBV7-9	NA	TRBJ2-7	TRBD1	CASTLDRGYEQYF	TGTGCCAGCACCCTAGACAGGGGCTACGAGCAGTACTTC
TRBV4-1	NA	TRBJ2-3	NA	CASSQAHIILEDTQYF	TGCGCCAGCAGCCAAGCACATATAATTTTAGAAGATACGCAGTATTTT
TRBV19	once	TRBJ2-5	NA	CASSGGGYDGETQYF	TGTGCCAGTAGTGGTGGCGGCTACGACGGAGAGACCCAGTACTTC